Listed below are T cell receptor beta chains from one sample, sequenced in a study of sequential checkpoint blockade in melanoma. The repertoire was sequenced with immunoSEQ multiplex PCR; TCRdb's copy has only in-frame clones and lacks some. The sample consists of approximately 6,300 clones, roughly 53% of them appearing once. The sequences come from CD8+ T cells sorted from blood (inferred from file names), collected from a patient given nivolumab and ipilimumab in sequence. These receptors were collected from a human donor with melanoma. The CDR3 runs from the conserved cysteine through the conserved F or W. A D gene is named only where the DNA matches it firmly. The listing skips clone size in some rows; elsewhere it reads once, few, many or a size class.

>.|TRBD1|TRBJ2-3|TRBV4-1
TGCGCCAGCAGCCTACAGGGGGGAGAGGGCGTTAGCACAGATACGCAGTATTTT
CASSLQGGEGVSTDTQYF
>.|.|TRBJ1-2|TRBV4-3
TGCGCCAGCAGCCAAGATGAGGGTCTCACCTATGGCTACACCTTC
CASSQDEGLTYGYTF
>few|TRBD2|TRBJ2-1|TRBV5-1
TGCGCCAGCAGCAGCGGGGAGAGCTCCTACAATGAGCAGTTCTTC
CASSSGESSYNEQFF
>.|TRBD2|TRBJ2-2|TRBV18
TGTGCCAGCTCACGGGCGGAACTAGCGGGACGACCGAGGGAGCTGTTTTTT
CASSRAELAGRPRELFF
>.|.|TRBJ1-1|TRBV10-3
TGTGCCATCAGTGGTGCGGTGAACACTGAAGCTTTCTTT
CAISGAVNTEAFF
>.|.|TRBJ1-1|TRBV7-3
TGTGCCAGCAGCTATTCGGTGGTTGCTGGGCTGAACACTGAAGCTTTCTTT
CASSYSVVAGLNTEAFF
>few|.|TRBJ2-5|TRBV7-3
TGTGCCAGCAGCTTAGTTTCCAGGGCTCGCATGGAGACCCAGTACTTC
CASSLVSRARMETQYF
>.|TRBD1|TRBJ2-7|TRBV6-6
TGTGCCAGCAGTCCAAACGCCGGGACAGAGGCCCGGGAGCAGTACTTC
CASSPNAGTEAREQYF
>.|TRBD2|TRBJ2-1|TRBV13
TGTGCCAGCAGCTTAGATTCTAGCGGGGTCTACAATGAGCAGTTCTTC
CASSLDSSGVYNEQFF
>.|.|TRBJ2-3|TRBV4-1
TGCGCCAGCAGCTTTACAAGCGGGTTAGGGGCAGATACGCAGTATTTT
CASSFTSGLGADTQYF
>.|.|TRBJ1-2|TRBV7-8
TGTGCCAGCAGCTTCGGAGATGGCTACACCTTC
CASSFGDGYTF
>once|TRBD1|TRBJ1-3|TRBV7-9
TGTGCCAGCAGCTTAGGGACAGGGAACGAAAACACCATATATTTT
CASSLGTGNENTIYF
>few|TRBD2|TRBJ2-7|TRBV7-9
TGTGCCAGCAGTAACCACGGCGGGAGGGAAGGCGAGCAGTACTTC
CASSNHGGREGEQYF
>.|.|TRBJ1-5|TRBV25-1
TGTGCCAGCAGTGAATTCGTATTTAGCAATCAGCCCCAGCATTTT
CASSEFVFSNQPQHF
>few|TRBD1|TRBJ1-2|TRBV10-3
TGTGCCATCAGTGAGGAACAGGGGGGGGATGGCTACACCTTC
CAISEEQGGDGYTF
>.|TRBD2|TRBJ2-7|TRBV27
TGTGCCAGCAGTTTAGAGGGACTAGGCCCATACTACGAGCAGTACTTC
CASSLEGLGPYYEQYF
>few|TRBD2|TRBJ2-5|TRBV6-1
TGTGCCAGCAGTGCCCAGGGCGGGGGGGGCTCAGAGACCCAGTACTTC
CASSAQGGGGSETQYF
>hyperexpanded|TRBD2|TRBJ2-7|TRBV15
TGTGCCACCAGCAGCCTAGCGGGGGAAGAGCAGTACTTC
CATSSLAGEEQYF
>.|.|TRBJ2-1|TRBV4-1
TGCGCCAGCAGCCTGAGTGGTGAGCAGTTCTTC
CASSLSGEQFF
>.|TRBD2|TRBJ2-2|TRBV6-4
TGTGCCAGTCGGGAGCGGGACGCCGGGGAGCTGTTTTTT
CASRERDAGELFF
>.|.|TRBJ2-6|TRBV6-6
TGTGCCAGCAGTTACGAGGGATTTGGGGCCAACGTCCTGACTTTC
CASSYEGFGANVLTF
>.|.|TRBJ2-4|TRBV7-9
TGTGCCAGCAGCCCGGCACAGGTACTAGCCAAAAACATTCAGTACTTC
CASSPAQVLAKNIQYF
>.|TRBD2|TRBJ2-1|TRBV7-8
TGTGCCAGCATCTTGGGAGGGCGTCGTGATGAGCAGTTCTTC
CASILGGRRDEQFF
>.|.|TRBJ2-2|TRBV19
TGTGCCAGTAGTATTAGCGGACTGAACACCGGGGAGCTGTTTTTT
CASSISGLNTGELFF
>.|TRBD2|TRBJ2-7|TRBV9
TGTGCCAGCAGCGAGACTAGCGGTAACGCCTACGAGCAGTACTTC
CASSETSGNAYEQYF
>.|TRBD2|TRBJ2-5|TRBV18
TGTGCCAGCTCACCCTCTAGCGGGGGGGCCACAGGAGAGACCCAGTACTTC
CASSPSSGGATGETQYF
>.|TRBD1|TRBJ1-5|TRBV23-1
TGCGCCAGCGCCACCTTGACCCCCGACAGGGGGCGACAGCCCCAGCATTTT
CASATLTPDRGRQPQHF
>.|TRBD1|TRBJ1-1|TRBV28
TGTGCCAGCAGTTTACTGACAGGGGGCAACACTGAAGCTTTCTTT
CASSLLTGGNTEAFF
>once|.|TRBJ1-5|TRBV30
TGTGCCTGGAGTCAAAGGGGGTTTAATCAGCCCCAGCATTTT
CAWSQRGFNQPQHF
>.|.|TRBJ2-1|TRBV7-9
TGTGCCAGCAGCTCACACTTGGCGCTAGCCTACAATGAGCAGTTCTTC
CASSSHLALAYNEQFF
>.|.|TRBJ2-1|TRBV6-5
TGTGCCAGCGGAGGCCTAGGCCAGCAGTTCTTC
CASGGLGQQFF
>few|.|TRBJ1-4|TRBV6-4
TGTGCCAGCAGCGCAGGGTTTCTGAATGAAAAACTGTTTTTT
CASSAGFLNEKLFF
>.|TRBD1|TRBJ2-2|TRBV4-3
TGCGCCAGCAGCCCCATCATGGGACAGGCCACCGGGGAGCTGTTTTTT
CASSPIMGQATGELFF
>.|.|TRBJ2-7|TRBV7-9
TGTGCCAGCAGCTTTACTAGTGGGCCCTACGAGCAGTACTTC
CASSFTSGPYEQYF
>once|.|TRBJ2-2|TRBV25-1
TGTGCCAGCAGTTTTTCCTTCGGGGAGCTGTTTTTT
CASSFSFGELFF
>.|.|TRBJ2-7|TRBV7-9
TGTGCCAGCAGCTTGGTAGGGGTACCCTCCTACGAGCAGTACTTC
CASSLVGVPSYEQYF
>once|TRBD1|TRBJ1-4|TRBV9
TGTGCCAGCAGCGTAGAGATCCAGGGGGAACTGTTTTTT
CASSVEIQGELFF
>.|.|TRBJ2-7|TRBV5-4
TGTGCCAGCACGAAGGAGTTCGACGAGCAGTACTTC
CASTKEFDEQYF
>.|.|TRBJ2-5|TRBV4-1
TGCGCCAGCAGCCAAACGGGTGACGGAAAAGAGACCCAGTACTTC
CASSQTGDGKETQYF
>.|TRBD2|TRBJ2-4|TRBV6-5
TGTGCCAGCAGTTTATTAGCGGGAGAGGAAAACATTCAGTACTTC
CASSLLAGEENIQYF
>.|.|TRBJ1-6|TRBV6-1
TGTGCCAGCAGTGGACAAGATAATTCACCCCTCCACTTT
CASSGQDNSPLHF